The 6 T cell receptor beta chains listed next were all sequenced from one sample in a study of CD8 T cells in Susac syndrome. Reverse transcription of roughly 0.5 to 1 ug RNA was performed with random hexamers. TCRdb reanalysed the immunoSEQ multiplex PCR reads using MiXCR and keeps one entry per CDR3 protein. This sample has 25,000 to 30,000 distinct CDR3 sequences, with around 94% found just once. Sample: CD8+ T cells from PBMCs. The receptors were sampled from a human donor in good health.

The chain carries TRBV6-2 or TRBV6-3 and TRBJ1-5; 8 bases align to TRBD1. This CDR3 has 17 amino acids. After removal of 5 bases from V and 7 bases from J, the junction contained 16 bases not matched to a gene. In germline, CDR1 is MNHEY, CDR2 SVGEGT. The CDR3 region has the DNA TGTGCCAGCAGTCGATCGGGGACAGGAAAATTTGGACAGCCCCAGCATTTT. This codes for CASSRSGTGKFGQPQHF.

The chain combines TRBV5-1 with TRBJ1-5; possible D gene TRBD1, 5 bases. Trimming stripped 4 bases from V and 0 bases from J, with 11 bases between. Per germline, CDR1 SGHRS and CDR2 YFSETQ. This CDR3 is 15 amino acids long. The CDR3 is CASSQQDGSNQPQHF. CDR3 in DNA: TGCGCCAGCAGCCAACAGGACGGTAGCAATCAGCCCCAGCATTTT. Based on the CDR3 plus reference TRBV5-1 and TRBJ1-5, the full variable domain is KAGVTQTPRYLIKTRGQQVTLSCSPISGHRSVSWYQQTPGQGLQFLFEYFSETQRNKGNFPGRFSGRQFSNSRSEMNVSTLELGDSALYLCASSQQDGSNQPQHFGDGTRLSIL.

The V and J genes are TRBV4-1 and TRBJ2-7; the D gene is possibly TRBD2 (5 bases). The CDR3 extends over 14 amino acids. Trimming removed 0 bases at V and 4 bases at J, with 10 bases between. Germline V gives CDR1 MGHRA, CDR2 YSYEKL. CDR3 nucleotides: TGCGCCAGCAGCCAAGATCGTACGGGGTACGAGCAGTACTTC. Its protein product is CASSQDRTGYEQYF.

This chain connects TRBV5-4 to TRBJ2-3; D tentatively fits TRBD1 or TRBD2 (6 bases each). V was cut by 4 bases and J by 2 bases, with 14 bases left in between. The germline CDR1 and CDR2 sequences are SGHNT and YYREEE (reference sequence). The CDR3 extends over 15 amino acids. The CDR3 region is CASSLGRGVTDTQYF. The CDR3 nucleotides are TGTGCCAGCAGCCTCGGAAGGGGGGTCACAGATACGCAGTATTTT.

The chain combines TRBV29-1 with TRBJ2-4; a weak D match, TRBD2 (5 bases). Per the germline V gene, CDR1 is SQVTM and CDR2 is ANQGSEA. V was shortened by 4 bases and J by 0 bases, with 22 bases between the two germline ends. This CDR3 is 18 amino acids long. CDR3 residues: CSVGGHGGEKLAKNIQYF. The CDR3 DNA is TGCAGCGTTGGAGGTCATGGTGGGGAGAAGCTAGCCAAAAACATTCAGTACTTC.

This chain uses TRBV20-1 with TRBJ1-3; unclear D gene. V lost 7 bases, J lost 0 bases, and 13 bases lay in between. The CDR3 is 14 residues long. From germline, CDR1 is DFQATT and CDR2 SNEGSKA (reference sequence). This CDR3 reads CSVPLWDSGNTIYF. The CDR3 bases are TGCAGTGTTCCGCTGTGGGACTCTGGAAACACCATATATTTT.